This TCR beta chain was retrieved from a study of blood T cell repertoires in COVID-19. Study-wide background: Donors in the United States, Italy and Spain gave samples during acute or convalescent COVID-19.

Per the study methods: Amplifying reference gene primers gave estimates of nucleated cell counts. Data came from immunoSEQ multiplex PCR; TCRdb stores just in-frame clones and leaves some out. D and trimming come from the DNA, and the V and J calls and clone size come from that table. The table shows about 670,000 clones, with just under 90% occurring only once. Germline CDR1 SGHKS, CDR2 YYEKEE (reference sequence). Trimming took 4 bases from V and 4 from J; bases not matched to a gene: 12. This CDR3 is 17 amino acids long. The chain uses TRBV5-5 and TRBJ2-1; 9 bases line up with TRBD2. Material for sequencing was peripheral blood. The sequence came from a woman between 18 and 29 years old with acute or convalescent COVID-19. The CDR3 here is CASSLPSQAGGYNEQFF. CDR3 coding DNA: TGTGCCAGCAGCCTACCAAGTCAGGCGGGGGGGTACAATGAGCAGTTCTTC.